This TCR beta chain derives from a study of T cells in Graves' hyperthyroidism and ophthalmopathy (dated by TCRdb to about 2019). As for the study more broadly: Peripheral blood samples were taken at the time of initial diagnosis, prior to any treatment. The 100 or so discovery patients were randomly divided into training and test sets at a 7:3 ratio. According to the paper, TCR Vbeta CDR3 sequencing was carried out on approximately 140 peripheral blood samples, which came from under 50 ophthalmopathy, around 74 hyperthyroidism and some 17 progressor patients. Prospective prediction of ophthalmopathy was tested in an independent validation cohort of 18 to 20 hyperthyroidism patients and around 16 patients who later progressed to ophthalmopathy. After sampling, hyperthyroidism patients received methimazole starting at 30 mg daily, and ophthalmopathy patients received high-dose intravenous methylprednisolone. To identify distinguishing TCR V-J signatures, a discovery cohort of 90 to 100 patients was used, comprising 40 to 45 with Graves' ophthalmopathy and about 59 with stable Graves' hyperthyroidism. The study also compared thyroid tissue and blood T-cell repertoires from several Graves' hyperthyroidism patients.

This clonotype has a count of ten or more. Its antigen remains unidentified. No base quality values were provided; no much bigger clone lies one nucleotide off. TCR beta CDR3 regions were amplified from RNA transcripts. The TCR CDR3 was subjected to a first round of RT-PCR using the HTBI primer set and the Qiagen OneStep RT-PCR kit. Libraries were constructed in a second round of multiplex PCR, after which size selection and purification were performed. The libraries were sequenced on an Illumina HiSeq2000 using paired-end 100 bp reads. The authors processed their data as follows. SOAPnuke was used to process the raw data, removing reads that contained adapters or uncalled bases, had a mean Phred below 15, or lacked an exact match to the constant primer or identifier. COPE v1.2.5 was used to merge high-quality paired reads, and clonotypes were defined as unique nucleotide sequences. Clonotypes were aligned to IMGT TRBV, TRBD and TRBJ reference segments using MiTCR v1.1. The analysis included only V-J combinations with a frequency above 0.0001, which together covered around 99% of the repertoires. The TCS score was defined as F50 (clonal expansion) divided by E x V (chaos), with BLOSUM62-based TCRdist calculated between CDR3 peptides within each V-J. Welch's t-statistics and random forest reduced just over 500 V-J features to 13, which were used in a naive Bayes classifier (R e1071). The public reads were reprocessed in TCRdb via fastp at Q25 and MiXCR, keeping in-frame beta chains. For every CDR3 protein sequence, its rows merge into one entry that carries the most common genes and DNA. V and J calls and clone size were set by TCRdb, not the authors. This sample holds around 400,000 distinct CDR3 sequences; approximately 13% were observed only once. 9.2% of the sample is taken by the ten largest.

A patient counted as having stable Graves' hyperthyroidism if no progression to ophthalmopathy occurred over 18 months of follow-up. The hyperthyroidism patients were between 18 and 65 years old and newly diagnosed, with a disease duration of less than 2 months. Patients with uncontrolled infections, other autoimmune diseases, pregnancy or lactation were excluded. Clinical symptoms, serum thyroxine and TRAb, thyroid ultrasound, and orbital computed tomography formed the basis for the diagnoses. PBMCs were separated from roughly 9.6 ml of fresh peripheral blood using Ficoll-Paque density gradient centrifugation. Total RNA was extracted with Trizol reagent, and quality was checked on an Agilent 2100 Bioanalyzer. What the work shows at the level of the full study, not this receptor alone: A model built on a 13 V-J signature distinguished ophthalmopathy from stable hyperthyroidism, reaching over 85% sensitivity and under 84% specificity in cross-validation and 80%/75% in testing. Most expanded thyroid clonotypes (frequency above 0.001) were also detected in blood, a finding suggesting that blood repertoires may reflect thyroid immune responses. In validation, the model predicted progression to ophthalmopathy with approximately 71% sensitivity and about 72% specificity, a median of around six months before onset. Sample size was not statistically predetermined, and blinding of investigators to group allocation was not performed.

The CDR3 covers 13 residues, taking in both the cysteine and the phenylalanine. The entry retains the CDR3 DNA only, 39 bases that are in frame from base 1. The V and J ends are trimmed by 4 bases and 6 bases, leaving 9 bases between them. CDR1 and CDR2 (SGHTA, FQGNSA) derive from the germline V gene. The source is a woman under 30 with Graves' hyperthyroidism. The sequenced sample was blood. The sequence joins TRBV7-2 to TRBJ2-2; too little of a D gene remains to name it. The DNA sequence reads TGTGCCAGCAGCTCAGACTGGGCCGGGGAGCTGTTTTTT. Translation gives CASSSDWAGELFF.